The rows below give T cell receptor beta chains drawn from one sample of a study of PD-L1 blockade in urothelial cancer. The assay was immunoSEQ multiplex PCR, and TCRdb's table has in-frame clones only and misses some. The sample consists of around 130,000 clones, less than 85% of them appearing once. Here the sequenced sample was PBMCs, taken around atezolizumab (anti-PD-L1) treatment. The receptors were gathered from a man aged 50-60 years with urothelial cancer. Both conserved end residues are part of each CDR3. The order of the fields is clone size, J gene, V gene, D gene, CDR3 DNA, CDR3 protein. A D gene is named only where the DNA matches it firmly. Where a row states a size, it is once, few, many or the class of an expanded clone; other rows omit it.

>-|TRBJ2-1|TRBV6-1|TRBD1
TGTGCCAGCCGCGGGACAGGGGGGTTCAATGAGCAGTTCTTC
CASRGTGGFNEQFF
>few|TRBJ1-6|TRBV2|-
TGTGCCAGCAGGGGGCCGGATTCACCCCTCCACTTT
CASRGPDSPLHF
>-|TRBJ2-5|TRBV18|-
TGTGCCAGCTCACCACAAAAGACGTCGACTCCCCCAGAGACCCAGTACTTC
CASSPQKTSTPPETQYF
>-|TRBJ2-5|TRBV11-3|TRBD1
TGTGCCAGCAGCAACCGGGACAGGGGGCGAGAGACCCAGTACTTC
CASSNRDRGRETQYF
>-|TRBJ2-3|TRBV5-5|-
TGTGCCAGCATCTATCGCCCGGGCACAGATACGCAGTATTTT
CASIYRPGTDTQYF
>-|TRBJ2-5|TRBV6-1|-
TGTGCCAGCAGGGAAGGGGGGCGTGAGACCCAGTACTTC
CASREGGRETQYF
>-|TRBJ1-6|TRBV2|-
TGTGCCAGCAGCCCGGACAGTTTTTATAATTCACCCCTCCACTTT
CASSPDSFYNSPLHF
>-|TRBJ1-2|TRBV4-2|-
TGTGCCAGCAGCCAGGCCGACAGAAACTATGGCTACACCTTC
CASSQADRNYGYTF
>many|TRBJ1-6|TRBV5-6|TRBD1
TGTGCCAGCAGCTCGACGGACAGGGGGCTGTATAATTCACCCCTCCACTTT
CASSSTDRGLYNSPLHF
>-|TRBJ2-7|TRBV6-5|-
TGTGCCAGCAGTTACGGGGCGGGACTCTACGAGCAGTACTTC
CASSYGAGLYEQYF
>few|TRBJ1-6|TRBV30|-
TGTGCCTGGAGTTCAGCAGGGGATTCACCCCTCCACTTT
CAWSSAGDSPLHF
>-|TRBJ2-7|TRBV29-1|TRBD1
TGCAGACCTCTGGGACAGCCCTACGAGCAGTACTTC
CRPLGQPYEQYF
>-|TRBJ1-5|TRBV28|TRBD1
TGTGCCAGCAGATACGGACAGGGAGGTCAGCCCCAGCATTTT
CASRYGQGGQPQHF
>-|TRBJ1-2|TRBV5-5|-
TGTGCCAGCAGCTGGGAGGCTCGGGATACCCTGGGCTACACCTTC
CASSWEARDTLGYTF
>-|TRBJ2-7|TRBV2|-
TGTGCCAGCAGTGAATTGAGTGGGAGCTACGAGCAGTACTTC
CASSELSGSYEQYF
>-|TRBJ1-4|TRBV5-6|-
TGTGCCAGCAGCTTGGGCGGGAATGAAAAACTGTTTTTT
CASSLGGNEKLFF
>-|TRBJ2-1|TRBV11-2|TRBD2
TGTGCCAGCAGCTCCAGACTAGCGGACTCCTACAATGAGCAGTTCTTC
CASSSRLADSYNEQFF
>-|TRBJ1-2|TRBV5-1|TRBD1
TGCGCCAGCACCTCCCAGTCCGGGACAGGGGTCGGATATGGCTACACCTTC
CASTSQSGTGVGYGYTF
>-|TRBJ2-1|TRBV5-1|TRBD1
TGCGCCAGCAGCGAAAAACAGGGGTGGGAGCAGTTCTTC
CASSEKQGWEQFF
>-|TRBJ2-7|TRBV6-5|-
TGTGCCAGCAGTTACTCGAAGAGGCAGATCCACGAGCAGTACTTC
CASSYSKRQIHEQYF
>-|TRBJ2-1|TRBV5-1|TRBD2
TGCGCCAGCAGCTGGACTAGCGGGAGCCCGAAGAAATACAATGAGCAGTTCTTC
CASSWTSGSPKKYNEQFF
>-|TRBJ2-7|TRBV28|TRBD2
TGTGCCAGCACCCTGGGACTAGCGGGGTCGGGGGGGGAGCAGTACTTC
CASTLGLAGSGGEQYF
>-|TRBJ2-1|TRBV7-2|-
TGTGCCAGCAGTCCCGCGGGGATCGGATACAATGAGCAGTTCTTC
CASSPAGIGYNEQFF
>-|TRBJ2-3|TRBV5-1|TRBD1
TGCGCCAGCAGCTGGGGACAGGGTACAGATACGCAGTATTTT
CASSWGQGTDTQYF
>-|TRBJ1-6|TRBV5-1|-
TGCGCCAGCAGCTTCGAGGGTAGTGGTTCACCCCTCCACTTT
CASSFEGSGSPLHF
>-|TRBJ2-6|TRBV2|-
TGTGCCAGCAGTAGACTTCGGTCCCAGGGGATCTCTGGGGCCAACGTCCTGACTTTC
CASSRLRSQGISGANVLTF
>few|TRBJ2-7|TRBV10-3|TRBD2
TGTGCCATCAGTGAGCCTAGCGGAGCCTACGAGCAGTACTTC
CAISEPSGAYEQYF
>-|TRBJ2-7|TRBV7-2|TRBD2
TGTGCCAGCAGCCTCCGGACTAGCGGGAGTGGGAGCTCCTACGAGCAGTACTTC
CASSLRTSGSGSSYEQYF
>-|TRBJ2-2|TRBV10-2|TRBD2
TGCGCCAGCAGCGCTAGCGGGACTGGAACCGGGGAGCTGTTTTTT
CASSASGTGTGELFF
>once|TRBJ2-2|TRBV6-5|-
TGTGCCAGCACCATGACTAACACCGGGGAGCTGTTTTTT
CASTMTNTGELFF